This T cell receptor (beta chain) appears in the sequencing data of a study of cytomegalovirus exposure and HLA in healthy donors. This CDR3 has 12 amino acids. The germline CDR1 and CDR2 sequences are LNHDA and SQIVND (reference sequence). Trimming took 10 bases from V and 0 from J, leaving 7 bases between them. The PCR was carried out with 60 Vbeta primers and 13 Jbeta primers. Generated by immunoSEQ multiplex PCR, the TCRdb table keeps only in-frame clones and is missing some. Listed are fewer than 250,000 clones; roughly 0.89% falls within the top ten. The J gene is TRBJ1-3, the V gene TRBV19; D gene unclear. What was sequenced was PBMCs. The TCR comes from a woman in her thirties in good health and CMV-seropositive. The CDR3 protein is CAIRSSGNTIYF. The CDR3 DNA is TGTGCCATTAGGAGCTCTGGAAACACCATATATTTT. Full variable domain (outside the CDR3, taken from reference TRBV19 and TRBJ1-3): DGGITQSPKYLFRKEGQNVTLSCEQNLNHDAMYWYRQDPGQGLRLIYYSQIVNDFQKGDIAEGYSVSREKKESFPLTVTSAQKNPTAFYLCAIRSSGNTIYFGEGSWLTVV.